The TCR beta chain described here comes from a study of shared clonotypes between healthy human individuals. Study-level findings and limits: Compared with clonotypes that all four donors shared, non-shared clonotypes had lower generation probabilities.

Samples underwent the assay at deep level. The protocol was immunoSEQ multiplex PCR, while the TCRdb copy is restricted to in-frame clones and leaves out a portion. Among about 600,000 clones listed, around 97% were seen once. Trimming stripped 0 bases from V and 3 bases from J, with 9 bases between. CDR3 length: 13 residues. CDR1 is GTSNPN and CDR2 is SVGIG in the germline V gene (reference sequence). As regards this clone: Its antigen is as yet unknown.

Sequencing was carried out using naive CD4+ T cells sorted from blood. The sample's subset: CD45RA+ positively selected. The TCR was taken from a woman aged 25 to 45 in good health. V is TRBV30 and J is TRBJ2-7; D unresolved. The CDR3 spells CAWSVSRSYEQYF. As DNA, the CDR3 is TGTGCCTGGAGTGTTTCGCGTAGCTACGAGCAGTACTTC.